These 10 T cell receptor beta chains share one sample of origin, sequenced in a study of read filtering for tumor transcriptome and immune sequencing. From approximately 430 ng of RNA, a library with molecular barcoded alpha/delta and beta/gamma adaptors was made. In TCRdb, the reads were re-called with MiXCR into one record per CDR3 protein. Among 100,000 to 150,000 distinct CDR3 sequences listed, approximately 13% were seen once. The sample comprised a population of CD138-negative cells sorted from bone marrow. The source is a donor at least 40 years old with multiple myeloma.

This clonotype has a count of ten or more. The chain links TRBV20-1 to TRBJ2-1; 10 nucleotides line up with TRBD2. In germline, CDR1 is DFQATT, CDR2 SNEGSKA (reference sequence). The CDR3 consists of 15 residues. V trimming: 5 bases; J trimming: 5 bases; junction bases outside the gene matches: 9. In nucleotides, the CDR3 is TGCAGTGCTCGGGGGGGACTAGCGTTACACAATGAGCAGTTCTTC. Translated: CSARGGLALHNEQFF.

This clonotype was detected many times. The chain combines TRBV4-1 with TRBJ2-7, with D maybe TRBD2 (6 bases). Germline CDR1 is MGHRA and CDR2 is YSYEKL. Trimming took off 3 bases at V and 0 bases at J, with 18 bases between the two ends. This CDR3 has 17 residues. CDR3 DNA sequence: TGCGCCAGCAGCCAGACCTTAGCGGCCACGAGCTCCTACGAGCAGTACTTC. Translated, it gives CASSQTLAATSSYEQYF.

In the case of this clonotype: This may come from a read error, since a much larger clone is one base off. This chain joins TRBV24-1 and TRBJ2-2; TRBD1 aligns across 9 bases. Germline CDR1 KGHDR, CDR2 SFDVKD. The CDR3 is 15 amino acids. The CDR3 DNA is TGTGCCACCAGTGAAGGGACAGGGAACACCGGGCAGCTGTTTTTT. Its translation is CATSEGTGNTGQLFF.

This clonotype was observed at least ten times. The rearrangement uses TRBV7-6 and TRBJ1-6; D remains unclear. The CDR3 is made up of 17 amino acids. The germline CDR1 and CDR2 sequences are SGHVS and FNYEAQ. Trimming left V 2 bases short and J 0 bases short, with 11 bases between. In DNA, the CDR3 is TGTGCCAGCAGCTTAACCGCCGCGAGCTCCTATAATTCACCCCTCCACTTT. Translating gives CASSLTAASSYNSPLHF.

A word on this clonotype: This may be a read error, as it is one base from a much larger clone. CDR3 bases: TGTGCCAGCAGCCCCTTAGAGACTAGCGGGAGTACCGATGAGCAGTTCTTC. Translation: CASSPLETSGSTDEQFF. The genes are TRBV14 and TRBJ2-1; TRBD2 matches 12 bases. The germline V gene has CDR1 SGHDN and CDR2 FVKESK. The CDR3 is 17 amino acids. The V segment lost 4 bases and the J segment 8 bases; nucleotides outside the gene matches: 12.

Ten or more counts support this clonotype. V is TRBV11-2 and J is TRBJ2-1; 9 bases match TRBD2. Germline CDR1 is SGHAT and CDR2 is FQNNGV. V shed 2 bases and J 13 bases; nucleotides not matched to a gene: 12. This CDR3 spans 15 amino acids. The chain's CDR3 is CASSLRLAGVMEQFF. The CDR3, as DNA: TGTGCCAGCAGCTTAAGGTTAGCGGGAGTGATGGAACAGTTCTTC.

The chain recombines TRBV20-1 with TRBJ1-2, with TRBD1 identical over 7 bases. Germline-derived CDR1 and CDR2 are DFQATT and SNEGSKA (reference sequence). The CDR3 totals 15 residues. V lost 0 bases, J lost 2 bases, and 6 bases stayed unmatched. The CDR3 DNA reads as TGCAGTGCTAGAGAAACCGGGACAGAAAACTATGGCTACACCTTC. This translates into CSARETGTENYGYTF.

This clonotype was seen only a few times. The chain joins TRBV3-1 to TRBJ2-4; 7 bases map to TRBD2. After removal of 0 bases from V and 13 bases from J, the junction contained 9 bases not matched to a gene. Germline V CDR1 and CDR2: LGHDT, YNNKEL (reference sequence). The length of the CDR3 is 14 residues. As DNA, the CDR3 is TGTGCCAGCAGCCAAGAAGGACGGGGAGGGGCCCAGTACTTC. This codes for CASSQEGRGGAQYF.

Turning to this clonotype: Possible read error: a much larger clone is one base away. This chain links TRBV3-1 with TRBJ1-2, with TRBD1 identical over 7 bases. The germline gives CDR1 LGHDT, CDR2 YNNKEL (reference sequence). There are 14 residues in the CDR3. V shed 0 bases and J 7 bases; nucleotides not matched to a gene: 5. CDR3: CASSQERTGFGYTF. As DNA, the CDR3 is TGTGCCAGCAGCCAAGAGAGGACAGGCTTTGGCTACACCTTC.

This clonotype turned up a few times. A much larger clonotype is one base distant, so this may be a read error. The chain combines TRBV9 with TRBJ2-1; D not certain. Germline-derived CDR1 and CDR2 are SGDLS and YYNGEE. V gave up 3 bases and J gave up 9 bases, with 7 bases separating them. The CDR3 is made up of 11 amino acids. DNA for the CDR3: TGTGCCAGCAGCGCAAACACTGAGCAGTTCTTC. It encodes CASSANTEQFF.